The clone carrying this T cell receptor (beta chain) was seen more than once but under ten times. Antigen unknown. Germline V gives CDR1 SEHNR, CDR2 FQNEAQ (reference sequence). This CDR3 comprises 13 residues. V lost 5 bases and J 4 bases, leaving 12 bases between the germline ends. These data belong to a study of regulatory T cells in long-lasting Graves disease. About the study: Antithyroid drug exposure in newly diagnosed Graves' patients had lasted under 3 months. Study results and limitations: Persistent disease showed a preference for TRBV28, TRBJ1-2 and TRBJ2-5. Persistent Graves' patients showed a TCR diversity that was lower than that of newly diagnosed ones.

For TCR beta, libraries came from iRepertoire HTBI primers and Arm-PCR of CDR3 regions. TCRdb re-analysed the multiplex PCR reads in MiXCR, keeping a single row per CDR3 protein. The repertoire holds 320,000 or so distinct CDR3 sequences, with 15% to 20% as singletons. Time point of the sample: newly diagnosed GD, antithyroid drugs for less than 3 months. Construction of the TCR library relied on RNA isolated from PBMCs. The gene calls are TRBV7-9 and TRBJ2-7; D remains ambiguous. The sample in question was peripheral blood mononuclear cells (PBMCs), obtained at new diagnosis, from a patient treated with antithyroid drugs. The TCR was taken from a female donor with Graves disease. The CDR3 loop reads CASSPPPNYEQYF. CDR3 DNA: TGTGCCAGCAGCCCGCCCCCTAATTACGAGCAGTACTTC. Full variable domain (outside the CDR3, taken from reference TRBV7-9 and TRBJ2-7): DTGVSQNPRHKITKRGQNVTFRCDPISEHNRLYWYRQTLGQGPEFLTYFQNEAQLEKSRLLSDRFSAERPKGSFSTLEIQRTEQGDSAMYLCASSPPPNYEQYFGPGTRLTVT.